This T cell receptor (beta chain) is drawn from a study of CD4 T cells in relation to SARS-CoV-2 and coronaviruses. For this clone: Antigen specificity is unknown.

The method was immunoSEQ multiplex PCR; TCRdb's version includes in-frame clones alone and lacks a portion of them. The sample yields some 29,000 clones, 70% to 80% seen once. Germline lookup yields CDR1 MNHEY and CDR2 SVGAGI. V lost 5 bases and J lost 1, with 6 bases in between. This CDR3 region has 14 residues. Unexposed donor CD4+ T cells date from about 2010-2018, before the COVID-19 pandemic. CD4+ T cells were isolated from the cells after around eleven days of culture. The sample comprised CD4+ T cells from PBMCs, cultured in vitro. The sequence derives from a human donor in good health. The gene calls are TRBV6-5 and TRBJ2-6; D perhaps matches TRBD1 (5 bases). CDR3 residues: CASSPGSGANVLTF. In DNA, the CDR3 is TGTGCCAGCAGTCCAGGGTCTGGGGCCAACGTCCTGACTTTC.